This record covers a single TCR beta chain. Its antigen is not known. Breast cancer patients provided tissue from their axillary draining lymph nodes. The data stem from a study of breast tumors, draining lymph nodes, adjacent tissues. The CDR3 loop spans 18 amino acids. V shed 2 bases and J shed 3 bases, with 20 bases lying between them. Germline CDR1 is MNHEY and CDR2 is SVGEGT. Findings and caveats of the study: Tumor repertoires ranked between lymph nodes and nontumor tissue in diversity, with V and J gene preferences. That most tumor T cells come from lymph nodes remained unproven.

TCRdb re-called the multiplex PCR reads with MiXCR, one entry per CDR3 protein. The sample records about 140,000 distinct CDR3 sequences, approximately 32% being singletons. The sequencing input was axillary lymph node tissue. The rearrangement joins TRBV6-2 or TRBV6-3 to TRBJ1-5; TRBD1 might be the D (5 bases). The origin of this receptor is a female donor with breast cancer. Some clones in this sample may be carry-over from other donors' samples. In DNA, the CDR3 is TGTGCCAGCAGTTACCGAAGCCGTCAGGGCAGTTTCAATCAGCCCCAGCATTTT. Translating gives CASSYRSRQGSFNQPQHF.